What follows describes a single T cell receptor (beta chain). This clonotype was counted ten times or more. Its binding antigen is unknown. No qualities accompany the bases; no much larger clone lies one base away. From a lookup of the germline V gene (reference sequence), CDR1 and CDR2 are PRHDT and FYEKMQ. Including the terminal cysteine and phenylalanine, the CDR3 comprises 13 residues. CDR3 DNA is the only sequence kept; it has 39 bases, read in frame from the first base. Cut back by 2 bases and 5 bases, the V and J ends lie 8 bases apart. The data were obtained in a study of T cell repertoires in cytomegalovirus infection (dated by TCRdb to about 2019). In terms of the full investigation: Peptide stimulations targeted recently identified HLA-C-restricted CMV epitopes, whose presentation resists viral immunomodulation, together with well-studied HLA-B-restricted epitopes. Donor HLA type was relevant to the analysis, because carriage of CMV infection together with the matching HLA type was indicated by public TCR beta signatures.

The treatment or condition label corresponds to: in vitro stimulation with specific CMV peptide epitopes to enrich CMV-specific T cells. The sample was run on an Illumina HiSeq 1500. Through fastp at Q25 and MiXCR, TCRdb rebuilt clones from the public reads, retaining in-frame beta chains. Records with the same CDR3 protein are collapsed into one entry carrying the most frequent genes and DNA. A total of about 310,000 distinct CDR3 sequences appear in this sample, 20% to 25% of them only once. The ten largest account for less than 15% of the sample. The paper as a whole reports these results and caveats: Carriers of CMV infection plus the relevant HLA type were discriminated by the cumulative frequency of public TCR beta family members in the study cohort and in an independent approximately 360-donor cohort. In the ex vivo response, HLA-C-restricted CMV-specific TCR beta clonotypes were dominant, and in two of eight donors the single most frequent clonotype came from this HLA-C-restricted group.

The V and J segments used are TRBV13 and TRBJ2-3; no D gene call is confident. The sample was cultured PBMCs, taken from culture after CMV antigen stimulation. This TCR derives from a human donor in good health (CMV status not recorded). Some clones in this sample may be carry-over from other donors' samples. In nucleotide form, the sequence is TGTGCCAGCAGCTTATTTAGGAGAGATACGCAGTATTTT. Protein translation: CASSLFRRDTQYF.